A selection of T cell receptor beta chains follows, all from one sample in a study of response to subunit inactivated influenza vaccine. TCRdb fed the RT-PCR reads into MiXCR, producing one record per CDR3 protein. Of under 200,000 distinct CDR3 sequences in the sample, 9.5% to 15% were seen once. This same sample was also part of a study on T cells expressing NK-cell markers.

The source was CD8+ T cells sorted from PBMCs, collected approximately 12 days after vaccination. These receptors were obtained from a man aged 50 or older who received an inactivated influenza vaccine. CDR3s include the opening cysteine and the closing phenylalanine or tryptophan. A D gene is named only where the DNA matches it firmly. A row's size may be missing; if present it is once, few, many or a size class.

.,TRBJ2-1,.,TRBV27,CASSGLGSYNEQFF,TGTGCCAGCAGTGGGTTGGGCTCCTACAATGAGCAGTTCTTC
TRBD1,TRBJ2-5,many,TRBV5-6,CASSWGTASIQETQYF,TGTGCCAGCAGCTGGGGGACAGCCAGCATCCAAGAGACCCAGTACTTC
TRBD2,TRBJ2-1,many,TRBV7-9,CASSSSGSGRYEQFF,TGTGCCAGCAGCTCCTCAGGTAGCGGGAGGTATGAGCAGTTCTTC
TRBD1,TRBJ1-1,many,TRBV7-9,CASSYGQGYTEAFF,TGTGCCAGCAGCTACGGACAGGGGTACACTGAAGCTTTCTTT
.,TRBJ2-6,few,TRBV7-9,CASSLGDPAANVLTF,TGTGCCAGCAGCTTAGGGGACCCTGCGGCCAACGTCCTGACTTTC
.,TRBJ2-1,.,TRBV6-5,CASSYYSPGNEQFF,TGTGCCAGCAGTTACTATTCCCCGGGCAATGAGCAGTTCTTC
.,TRBJ1-1,.,TRBV10-3,CAISEPADRRLNTEAFF,TGTGCCATCAGTGAGCCGGCGGACCGCCGGTTGAACACTGAAGCTTTCTTT
.,TRBJ2-7,few,TRBV7-9,CASSFKPHEQYF,TGTGCCAGCAGCTTTAAGCCCCACGAGCAGTACTTC
.,TRBJ2-5,.,TRBV2,CASTKETQYF,TGTGCCAGCACTAAAGAGACCCAGTACTTC
TRBD1,TRBJ2-5,.,TRBV5-6,CASSLSTGGRETQYF,TGTGCCAGCAGCTTGTCGACAGGGGGACGAGAGACCCAGTACTTC
.,TRBJ2-3,many,TRBV12-3/TRBV12-4,CASSFVPAPTDTQYF,TGTGCCAGCAGTTTCGTCCCGGCCCCCACAGATACGCAGTATTTT
TRBD2,TRBJ2-1,many,TRBV2,CASKPGILLAGGFSYNEQFF,TGTGCCAGCAAACCAGGCATATTACTAGCGGGAGGGTTCTCCTACAATGAGCAGTTCTTC
.,TRBJ1-1,many,TRBV4-1,CASSQVGQRTEAFF,TGCGCCAGCAGCCAAGTGGGACAACGGACTGAAGCTTTCTTT
TRBD2,TRBJ2-1,.,TRBV30,CAWSFSGAYNEQFF,TGTGCCTGGAGCTTTAGCGGGGCTTACAATGAGCAGTTCTTC
TRBD2,TRBJ2-1,.,TRBV20-1,CSARGLAGVGEQFF,TGCAGTGCTAGAGGACTAGCGGGAGTCGGTGAGCAGTTCTTC
TRBD1,TRBJ2-2,many,TRBV20-1,CSAWDRGNTGELFF,TGCAGTGCTTGGGACAGGGGCAACACCGGGGAGCTGTTTTTT
.,TRBJ2-7,.,TRBV4-1,CASSLWGGPGSYEQYF,TGCGCCAGCAGCTTATGGGGTGGACCGGGCTCCTACGAGCAGTACTTC
.,TRBJ2-1,few,TRBV28,CASSPHLGEQFF,TGTGCCAGCAGTCCGCACCTCGGGGAGCAGTTCTTC
.,TRBJ2-3,few,TRBV7-3,CASAAGFTSTDTQYF,TGTGCCAGCGCTGCGGGGTTCACTAGCACAGATACGCAGTATTTT
.,TRBJ2-3,.,TRBV14,CASSQVPGDTQYF,TGTGCCAGCAGCCAAGTTCCCGGAGATACGCAGTATTTT
TRBD1,TRBJ1-2,.,TRBV7-2,CASSKDRARGYTF,TGTGCCAGCAGCAAAGACAGGGCCCGTGGCTACACCTTC
.,TRBJ2-2,.,TRBV7-2,CASSFRGGELFF,TGTGCCAGCAGCTTTCGTGGTGGGGAGCTGTTTTTT
TRBD1,TRBJ2-3,medium-sized,TRBV5-1,CASSWTGGADTQYF,TGCGCCAGCAGCTGGACAGGTGGGGCAGATACGCAGTATTTT
TRBD1,TRBJ1-2,many,TRBV4-1,CASSPGQLTNYGYTF,TGCGCCAGCAGCCCGGGACAGCTAACTAACTATGGCTACACCTTC
TRBD2,TRBJ2-3,.,TRBV11-2,CASSLWRGADTQYF,TGTGCCAGCAGCTTATGGCGGGGGGCAGATACGCAGTATTTT
TRBD2,TRBJ2-5,.,TRBV14,CASSPQRTRRQETQYF,TGTGCCAGCAGCCCCCAACGGACTAGGCGGCAAGAGACCCAGTACTTC
.,TRBJ2-2,.,TRBV29-1,CSVVPNTGELFF,TGCAGCGTTGTACCGAACACCGGGGAGCTGTTTTTT
TRBD1,TRBJ2-1,many,TRBV24-1,CATSATGGYHGQFF,TGTGCCACCAGCGCGACAGGGGGCTATCATGGGCAGTTCTTC
TRBD2,TRBJ2-4,few,TRBV15,CATSRGLAGYLAKNIQYF,TGTGCCACCAGCAGAGGACTAGCGGGGTACCTAGCCAAAAACATTCAGTACTTC
TRBD2,TRBJ2-1,.,TRBV5-1,CASRGLAGNEQFF,TGCGCCAGCAGGGGACTAGCGGGGAATGAGCAGTTCTTC
.,TRBJ2-7,.,TRBV11-2,CASTPGAVPYEQYF,TGTGCCAGCACCCCCGGGGCAGTACCCTACGAGCAGTACTTC
TRBD2,TRBJ2-1,many,TRBV7-9,CASSLALTSGIYNEQFF,TGTGCCAGCAGCTTAGCCCTGACTAGCGGAATCTACAATGAGCAGTTCTTC
.,TRBJ2-5,.,TRBV11-3,CASSLDGTAKGRTQYF,TGTGCCAGCAGTTTGGACGGGACGGCAAAAGGGAGGACCCAGTACTTC
.,TRBJ2-3,.,TRBV7-9,CASSSLGGSTDTQYF,TGTGCCAGCAGCTCCCTCGGGGGCAGCACAGATACGCAGTATTTT
.,TRBJ1-1,.,TRBV12-3/TRBV12-4,CASSQGLGAFF,TGTGCCAGCAGCCAGGGGTTAGGAGCTTTCTTT
.,TRBJ1-1,.,TRBV6-5,CASSYSRNLEFEAFF,TGTGCCAGCAGTTACTCTAGGAACCTGGAGTTTGAAGCTTTCTTT
TRBD2,TRBJ2-1,few,TRBV11-3,CASSSRTVRSGGVFIYNEQFF,TGTGCCAGCAGCTCCCGTACCGTCAGGAGCGGGGGGGTCTTTATTTACAATGAGCAGTTCTTC
.,TRBJ1-2,few,TRBV6-2/TRBV6-3,CASSYSNMRLDGYTF,TGTGCCAGCAGTTACTCGAACATGAGGCTGGATGGCTACACCTTC
.,TRBJ2-3,many,TRBV7-2,CASSLSTGTDTQYF,TGTGCCAGCAGCTTATCGACAGGCACAGATACGCAGTATTTT
TRBD1,TRBJ2-7,many,TRBV28,CASSLSSGQGYEQYF,TGTGCCAGCAGTTTATCTTCGGGACAGGGCTACGAGCAGTACTTC
.,TRBJ1-1,few,TRBV7-9,CASRAFQGNTEAFF,TGTGCCAGCAGGGCATTTCAGGGAAACACTGAAGCTTTCTTT
TRBD1,TRBJ1-1,.,TRBV3-1,CASSITGGIGTEAFF,TGTGCCAGCAGCATTACAGGGGGAATTGGCACTGAAGCTTTCTTT
.,TRBJ2-3,.,TRBV6-2/TRBV6-3,CASSYWGAGTDTQYF,TGTGCCAGCAGTTACTGGGGCGCCGGCACAGATACGCAGTATTTT
.,TRBJ2-3,.,TRBV2,CASSSSRWDTQYF,TGTGCCAGCAGTTCAAGCCGTTGGGATACGCAGTATTTT
TRBD2,TRBJ2-3,.,TRBV20-1,CSARDPTGLDISYTQYF,TGCAGTGCTAGAGATCCGACGGGACTAGATATTTCCTATACGCAGTATTTT
.,TRBJ1-1,.,TRBV4-2,CASSQGSRVPTEAFF,TGTGCCAGCAGCCAAGGTTCCCGTGTTCCCACTGAAGCTTTCTTT